The clone carrying this TCR beta chain was observed a few times. Its specificity is not known. This sample is drawn from a study of cytomegalovirus exposure and HLA in healthy donors. Background on the study: Earlier, 100 million to 120 million unique TCR beta sequences were recovered from 200 million or so T cells by an analysis. HLA-typed donors contributed about 85 million unique TCRs, which were held in an early data release. Study conclusions and caveats: What was likely a sequencing artifact was a cluster of highly shared sequence variants. A missense variant in DCLRE1C was later tied to TCR beta V- and J-gene trimming.

With 60 Vbeta and 13 Jbeta primers, the PCR was carried out. Using immunoSEQ multiplex PCR, the repertoire was profiled, and TCRdb retains in-frame clones only, with some absent. In the table there are about 130,000 clones, roughly a sixth of which are singletons. Germline CDR1 reads SEHNR; CDR2 reads FQNEAQ (reference sequence). The CDR3 contains 14 residues. V was pared by 1 base and J by 3 bases, with 7 bases between. Source material: PBMCs. The chain combines TRBV7-9 with TRBJ1-5, with D uncertain. The receptor was isolated from a female donor in good health and CMV-seropositive. The CDR3 here is CASSLDGYNQPQHF. The CDR3 DNA follows: TGTGCCAGCAGCTTAGACGGGTACAATCAGCCCCAGCATTTT.